These 5 T cell receptor beta chains originate from one sample sequenced in a study of blood T cell repertoires in COVID-19 (dated by TCRdb to between 2020 and 2021). The library came from the immunoSEQ multiplex PCR assay. What TCRdb holds here is the immuneACCESS table cut down to in-frame rearrangements. Part of the clones is not present; checked against another copy, under half of the missing clones reflect an unresolved V gene, and the others are unexplained. The sample records over 10,000 clones, 85% to 90% of which are singletons. The ten largest clonotypes hold 22% of the sample. Input material: peripheral blood. The source is a woman aged 60-75 years with active COVID-19.

This clone came up once. This sequence joins TRBV3-1 (or the pseudogene TRBV3-2) and TRBJ1-3; no reliable D call. CDR1 and CDR2 (germline): LGHDT, YNNKEL (reference sequence). Trimming stripped 0 bases from V and 0 bases from J, with 9 bases between. This CDR3 contains 16 residues. In DNA form, the CDR3 reads TGTGCCAGCAGCCAAGAGGGCCGTATCTCTGGAAACACCATATATTTT. Protein: CASSQEGRISGNTIYF.

The chain links TRBV10-1 to TRBJ2-5; 11 positions match TRBD2. This CDR3 region has 14 residues. From germline, CDR1 is WNHNN and CDR2 SYGVQD (reference sequence). The CDR3 loop is CAERSGGDQETQYF. For the CDR3, the DNA is TGCGCGGAGCGTAGCGGGGGGGATCAAGAGACCCAGTACTTC.

DNA for the CDR3: TGCGCCAGCAGCCACCAGGAATCTGGGGCCAACGTCCTGACTTTC. Protein sequence: CASSHQESGANVLTF. The V call is TRBV4-1, the J call TRBJ2-6; no definite D call. The ends were cut back, 3 bases at V and 1 base at J, with 7 bases in the middle. The CDR3 length is 15 residues. The V gene's germline CDR1 is MGHRA and CDR2 YSYEKL.

V is TRBV10-3 and J is TRBJ2-7; D perhaps matches TRBD2 (6 bases). The V and J ends lost 3 bases and 5 bases respectively, with 11 bases between them. Per germline, CDR1 ENHRY and CDR2 SYGVKD. The CDR3 consists of 13 residues. This chain's CDR3 is CAISEERVDEQYF. The CDR3 DNA reads TGTGCCATCAGTGAAGAGCGGGTTGACGAGCAGTACTTC.

The gene calls are TRBV6-5 and TRBJ2-5; D gene unclear. Germline V gene lookup returns CDR1 MNHEY and CDR2 SVGAGI. This CDR3 contains 13 residues. V lost 11 bases and J lost 5, with 18 bases in between. CDR3 amino acids: CACRTTIWETQYF. CDR3 DNA sequence: TGTGCCTGCCGAACTACGATATGGGAGACCCAGTACTTC.